This TCR beta chain is from a study of cytomegalovirus exposure and HLA in healthy donors. The PCR contained 60 Vbeta and 13 Jbeta primers. Some clones are missing from TCRdb's copy, which holds only in-frame ones; the method was immunoSEQ multiplex PCR. The repertoire holds roughly 240,000 clones, with roughly 85% as singletons. The CDR3 is 14 amino acids. The ends were cut back, 5 bases at V and 5 bases at J, with 16 bases in the middle. CDR1 is WSHSY, CDR2 SAAADI, per germline. The sample comprised PBMCs. V gene TRBV10-2 combines with J gene TRBJ2-7; D possibly corresponds to TRBD2 (5 bases). This receptor was identified in a girl aged 2-10 years in good health and CMV-seronegative. CDR3 protein: CASSRGRVFNEQYF. CDR3 nucleotides: TGCGCCAGCAGTCGGGGTAGGGTTTTCAACGAGCAGTACTTC.